This TCR beta chain was captured in a study of OX40 agonist ivuxolimab in advanced cancers. Background on the study: Of the participants, approximately 40% had some prior anti-PD-1, anti-PD-L1 or anti-CTLA-4 therapy, which was allowed. Study observations and caveats: There was clonal expansion of CD4+ and CD8+ blood T cells by week 6 at 0.1 to 3.0 mg/kg.

CDR1 is MGHDK and CDR2 is SYGVNS in the germline V gene. The V and J ends lost 6 bases and 1 base respectively, with 22 bases between them. This CDR3 spans 18 amino acids. Generated by immunoSEQ multiplex PCR, the TCRdb table keeps only in-frame clones and is missing some. The profile covers 85,000 to 100,000 clones, with less than 95% appearing a single time and approximately 0.18% taken by the ten largest. This clone has only a few counts. The antigen remains undetermined. The source of this sequence is an adult with an advanced solid tumor such as melanoma, head and neck, liver or kidney cancer. The specimen was CD4+ or CD8+ T cells sorted from blood, collected in a trial of the OX40 agonist ivuxolimab. The V call is TRBV25-1, the J call TRBJ2-4; D not certain. Here the CDR3 reads CASREGPLRPGAKNIQYF. CDR3 DNA sequence: TGTGCCAGCAGGGAAGGGCCCCTCCGACCCGGGGCCAAAAACATTCAGTACTTC.